This T cell receptor (beta chain) derives from a study of T cells in Graves' hyperthyroidism and ophthalmopathy. Study as a whole: It was at initial diagnosis, before any treatment, that peripheral blood was collected. General study points: Progression to ophthalmopathy was predicted a median of 6.5 months early.

Amplification of TCR beta CDR3 regions was performed using RNA transcripts as template. HTBI primers were employed in a first-round RT-PCR of the TCR CDR3. MiXCR, run by TCRdb on the multiplex PCR reads, gives a single entry per CDR3 protein. In the table there are roughly 500,000 distinct CDR3 sequences, approximately 16% of which are singletons. V was pared by 2 bases and J by 10 bases, with 8 bases of the junction left unmatched. CDR3 size: 15 residues. Germline V gene lookup returns CDR1 SGDLS and CDR2 YYNGEE. This clonotype appeared a few times. The antigen remains undetermined. Diagnosing involved the use of clinical symptoms, serum thyroxine and TRAb, thyroid ultrasound and orbital computed tomography.

This clonotype originated in a woman in her twenties or thirties with Graves' ophthalmopathy. The material sequenced was blood. V gene TRBV9 combines with J gene TRBJ2-1; 11 bases match TRBD2. CDR3 in amino acids: CASSVSGRALGEQFF. DNA for the CDR3: TGTGCCAGCAGCGTTAGCGGGAGGGCCCTAGGAGAGCAGTTCTTC.